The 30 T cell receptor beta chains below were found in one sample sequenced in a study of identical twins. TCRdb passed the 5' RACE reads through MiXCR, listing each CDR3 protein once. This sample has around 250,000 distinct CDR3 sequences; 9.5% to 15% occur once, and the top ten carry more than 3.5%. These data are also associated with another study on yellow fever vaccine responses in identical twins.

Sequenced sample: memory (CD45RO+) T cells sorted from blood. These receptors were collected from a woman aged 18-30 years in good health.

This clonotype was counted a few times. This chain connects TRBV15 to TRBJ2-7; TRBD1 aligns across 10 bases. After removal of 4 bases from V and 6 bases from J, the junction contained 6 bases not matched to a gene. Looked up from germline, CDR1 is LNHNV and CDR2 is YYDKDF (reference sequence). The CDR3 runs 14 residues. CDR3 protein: CATSIDRGPVEQYF. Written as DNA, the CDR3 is TGTGCCACCAGCATCGACAGGGGGCCGGTCGAGCAGTACTTC.

The chain's CDR3 is CATSDTSVDYYTGELFF. The DNA of the CDR3 is TGTGCCACCAGTGATACGAGCGTAGACTATTACACCGGGGAGCTGTTTTTT. The genes are TRBV24-1 and TRBJ2-2, with TRBD2 as a possible D gene (5 bases). With 3 bases removed from V and 3 bases from J, the gap between germline ends came to 16 bases. This CDR3 is built from 17 residues. CDR1 KGHDR and CDR2 SFDVKD come from the germline V gene.

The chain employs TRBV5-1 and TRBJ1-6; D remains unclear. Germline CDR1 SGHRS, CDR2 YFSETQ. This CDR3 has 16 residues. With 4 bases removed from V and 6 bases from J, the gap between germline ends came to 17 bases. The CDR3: CASSADPRKSNSPLHF. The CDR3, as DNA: TGCGCCAGCAGCGCAGACCCTCGGAAGTCTAATTCACCCCTCCACTTT.

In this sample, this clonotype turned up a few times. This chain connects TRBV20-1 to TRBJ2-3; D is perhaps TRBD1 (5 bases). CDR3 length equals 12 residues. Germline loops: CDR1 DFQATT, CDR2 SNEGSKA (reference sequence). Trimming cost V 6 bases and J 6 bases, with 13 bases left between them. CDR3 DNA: TGCAGTGCCCTGGACATTGGGGATACGCAGTATTTT. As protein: CSALDIGDTQYF.

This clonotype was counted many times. CDR3 bases: TGTGCCAGCAGCCCCCACACAGATACGCAGTATTTT. It translates to CASSPHTDTQYF. This rearrangement joins TRBV3-1 to TRBJ2-3; no clear D. Per the germline V gene, CDR1 is LGHDT and CDR2 is YNNKEL (reference sequence). The CDR3 consists of 12 residues. Trimming removed 4 bases from V and 2 bases from J, with 4 bases in between.

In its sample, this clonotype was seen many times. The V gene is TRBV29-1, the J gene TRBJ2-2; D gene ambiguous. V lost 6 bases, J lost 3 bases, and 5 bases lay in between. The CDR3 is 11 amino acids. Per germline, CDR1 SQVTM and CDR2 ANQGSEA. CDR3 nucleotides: TGCAGCGTGAGTGACACCGGGGAGCTGTTTTTT. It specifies CSVSDTGELFF.

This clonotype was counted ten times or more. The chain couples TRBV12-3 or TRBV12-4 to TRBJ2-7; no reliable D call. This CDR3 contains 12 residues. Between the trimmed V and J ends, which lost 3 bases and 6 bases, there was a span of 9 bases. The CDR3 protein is CASSFNLGEQYF. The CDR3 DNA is TGTGCCAGCAGTTTTAATCTGGGCGAGCAGTACTTC.

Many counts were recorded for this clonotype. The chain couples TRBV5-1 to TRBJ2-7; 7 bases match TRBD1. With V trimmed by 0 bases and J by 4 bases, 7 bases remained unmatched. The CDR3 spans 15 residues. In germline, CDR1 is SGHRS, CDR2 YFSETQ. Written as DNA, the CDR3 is TGCGCCAGCAGCTTGGACGGGCAGGGGGTTTACGAGCAGTACTTC. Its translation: CASSLDGQGVYEQYF.

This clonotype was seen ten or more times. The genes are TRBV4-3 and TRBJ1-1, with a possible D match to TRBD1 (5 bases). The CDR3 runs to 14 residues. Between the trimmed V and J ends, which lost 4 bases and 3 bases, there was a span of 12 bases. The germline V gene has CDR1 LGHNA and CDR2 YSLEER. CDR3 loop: CASSLLGGDTEAFF. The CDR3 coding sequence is TGCGCCAGCAGCCTGCTCGGGGGTGACACTGAAGCTTTCTTT.

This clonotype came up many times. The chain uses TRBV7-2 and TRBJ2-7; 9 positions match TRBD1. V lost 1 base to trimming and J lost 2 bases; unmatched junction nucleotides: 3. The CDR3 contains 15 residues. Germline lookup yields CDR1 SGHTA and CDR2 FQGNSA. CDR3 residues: CASSLGGQGTYEQYF. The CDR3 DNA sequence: TGTGCCAGCAGCTTAGGGGGACAGGGAACCTACGAGCAGTACTTC.

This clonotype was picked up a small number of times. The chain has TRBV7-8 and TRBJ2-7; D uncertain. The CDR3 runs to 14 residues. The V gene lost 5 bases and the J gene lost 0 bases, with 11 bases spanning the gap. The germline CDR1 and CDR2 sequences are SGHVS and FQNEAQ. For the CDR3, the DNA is TGTGCCAGCAGCATTAGTCAGATCTCCTACGAGCAGTACTTC. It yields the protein CASSISQISYEQYF. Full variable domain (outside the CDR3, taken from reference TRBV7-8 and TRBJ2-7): GAGVSQSPRYKVAKRGQDVALRCDPISGHVSLFWYQQALGQGPEFLTYFQNEAQLDKSGLPSDRFFAERPEGSVSTLKIQRTQQEDSAVYLCASSISQISYEQYFGPGTRLTVT.

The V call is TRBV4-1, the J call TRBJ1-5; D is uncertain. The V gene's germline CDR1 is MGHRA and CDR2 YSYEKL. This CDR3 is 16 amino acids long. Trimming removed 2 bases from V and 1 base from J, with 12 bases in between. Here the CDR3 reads CASSQRAGQSNQPQHF. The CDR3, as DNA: TGCGCCAGCAGCCAAAGAGCCGGCCAGAGCAATCAGCCCCAGCATTTT.

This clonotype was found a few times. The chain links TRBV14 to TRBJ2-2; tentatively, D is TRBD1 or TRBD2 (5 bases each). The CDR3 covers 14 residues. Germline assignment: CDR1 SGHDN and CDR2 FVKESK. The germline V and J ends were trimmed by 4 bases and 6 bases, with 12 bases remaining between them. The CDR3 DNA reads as TGTGCCAGCAGCCTAAGACGGGGACCCGGGGAGCTGTTTTTT. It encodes CASSLRRGPGELFF.

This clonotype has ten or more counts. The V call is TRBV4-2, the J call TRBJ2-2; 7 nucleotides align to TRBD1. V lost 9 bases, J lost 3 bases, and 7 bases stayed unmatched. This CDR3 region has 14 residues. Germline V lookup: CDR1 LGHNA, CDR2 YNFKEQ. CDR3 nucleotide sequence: TGTGCCAGTAGACAGGGAGACGACACCGGGGAGCTGTTTTTT. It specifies CASRQGDDTGELFF.

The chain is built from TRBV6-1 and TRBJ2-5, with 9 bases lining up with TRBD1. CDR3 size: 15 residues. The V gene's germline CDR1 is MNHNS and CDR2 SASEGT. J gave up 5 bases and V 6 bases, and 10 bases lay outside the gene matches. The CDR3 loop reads CASSRTGERSETQYF. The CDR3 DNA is TGTGCCAGCAGCCGGACAGGGGAACGTAGCGAGACCCAGTACTTC.

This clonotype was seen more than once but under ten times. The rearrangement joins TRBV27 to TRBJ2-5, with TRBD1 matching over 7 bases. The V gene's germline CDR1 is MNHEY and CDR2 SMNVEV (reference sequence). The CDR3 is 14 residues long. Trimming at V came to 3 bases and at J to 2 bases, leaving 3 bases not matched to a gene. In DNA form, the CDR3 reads TGTGCCAGCAGTTTTAGGACAGGACAAGAGACCCAGTACTTC. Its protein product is CASSFRTGQETQYF.

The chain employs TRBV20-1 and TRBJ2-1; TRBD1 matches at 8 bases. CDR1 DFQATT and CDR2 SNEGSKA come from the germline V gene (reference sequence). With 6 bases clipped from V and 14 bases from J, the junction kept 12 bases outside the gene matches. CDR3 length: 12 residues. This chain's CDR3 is CSAWGSAGQEFF. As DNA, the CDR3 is TGCAGTGCCTGGGGAAGTGCGGGACAGGAGTTCTTC.

DNA for the CDR3: TGTGCCAGCAGTTACCTAGCGGGGGTCAATGAGCAGTTCTTC. It translates to CASSYLAGVNEQFF. The chain uses TRBV6-5 and TRBJ2-1; 10 positions match TRBD2. Trimming at V came to 2 bases and at J to 6 bases, leaving 1 base not matched to a gene. CDR3 length equals 14 residues. The germline V gene has CDR1 MNHEY and CDR2 SVGAGI.

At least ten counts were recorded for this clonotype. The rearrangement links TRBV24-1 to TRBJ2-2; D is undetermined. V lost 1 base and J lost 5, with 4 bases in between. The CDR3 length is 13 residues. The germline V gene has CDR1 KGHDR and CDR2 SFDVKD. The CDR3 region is CATSDFGTGELFF. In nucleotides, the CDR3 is TGTGCCACCAGTGATTTTGGGACCGGGGAGCTGTTTTTT.

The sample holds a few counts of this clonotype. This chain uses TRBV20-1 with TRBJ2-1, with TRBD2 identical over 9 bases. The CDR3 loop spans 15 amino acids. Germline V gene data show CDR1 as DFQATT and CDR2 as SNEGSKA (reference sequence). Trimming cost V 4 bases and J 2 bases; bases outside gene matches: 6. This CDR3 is CSATRLAGTYNEQFF. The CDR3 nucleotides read TGCAGTGCTACTCGGCTAGCGGGGACCTACAATGAGCAGTTCTTC.

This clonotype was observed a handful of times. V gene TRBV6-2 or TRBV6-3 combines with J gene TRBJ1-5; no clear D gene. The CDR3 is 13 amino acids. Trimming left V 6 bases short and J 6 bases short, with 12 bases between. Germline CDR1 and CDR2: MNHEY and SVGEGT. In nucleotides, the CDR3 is TGTGCCAGCAGGACCGACGGGCGTCAGCCCCAGCATTTT. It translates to CASRTDGRQPQHF.

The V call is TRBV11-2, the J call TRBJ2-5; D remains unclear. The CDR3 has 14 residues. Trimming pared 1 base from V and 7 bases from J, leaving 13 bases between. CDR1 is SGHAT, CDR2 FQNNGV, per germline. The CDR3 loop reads CASSLARREGTQYF. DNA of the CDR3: TGTGCCAGCAGCTTAGCCCGCCGAGAAGGGACCCAGTACTTC.

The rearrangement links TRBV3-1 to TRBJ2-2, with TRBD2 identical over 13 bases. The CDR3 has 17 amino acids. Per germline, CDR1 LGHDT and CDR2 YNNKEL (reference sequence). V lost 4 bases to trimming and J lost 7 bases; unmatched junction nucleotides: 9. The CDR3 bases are TGTGCCAGCAGCCGTTCAACTAGCGGGGGGGCTAGCGGGGAGCTGTTTTTT. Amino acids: CASSRSTSGGASGELFF. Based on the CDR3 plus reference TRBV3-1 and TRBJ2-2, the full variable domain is DTAVSQTPKYLVTQMGNDKSIKCEQNLGHDTMYWYKQDSKKFLKIMFSYNNKELIINETVPNRFSPKSPDKAHLNLHINSLELGDSAVYFCASSRSTSGGASGELFFGEGSRLTVL.

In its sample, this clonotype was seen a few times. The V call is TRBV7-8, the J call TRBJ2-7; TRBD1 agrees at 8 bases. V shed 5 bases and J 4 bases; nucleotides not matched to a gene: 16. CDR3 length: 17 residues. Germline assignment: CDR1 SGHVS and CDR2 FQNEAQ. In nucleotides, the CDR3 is TGTGCCAGCAGCCAAAGCCCAGGACAGGGTCGGGTTTACGAGCAGTACTTC. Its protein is CASSQSPGQGRVYEQYF.

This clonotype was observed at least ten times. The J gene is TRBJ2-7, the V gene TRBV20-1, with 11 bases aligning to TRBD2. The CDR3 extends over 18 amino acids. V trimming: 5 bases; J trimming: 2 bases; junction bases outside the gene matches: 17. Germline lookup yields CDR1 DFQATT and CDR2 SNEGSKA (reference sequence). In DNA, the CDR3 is TGCAGTGCTCTTCCGGTGGATGGGACTAGCGGTCCGCCCTACGAGCAGTACTTC. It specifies CSALPVDGTSGPPYEQYF.

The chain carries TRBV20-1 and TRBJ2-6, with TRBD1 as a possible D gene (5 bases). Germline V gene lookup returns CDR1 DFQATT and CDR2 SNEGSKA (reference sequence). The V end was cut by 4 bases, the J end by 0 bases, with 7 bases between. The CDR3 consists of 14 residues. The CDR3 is CSATDISGANVLTF. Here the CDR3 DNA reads TGCAGTGCTACGGACATCTCTGGGGCCAACGTCCTGACTTTC.

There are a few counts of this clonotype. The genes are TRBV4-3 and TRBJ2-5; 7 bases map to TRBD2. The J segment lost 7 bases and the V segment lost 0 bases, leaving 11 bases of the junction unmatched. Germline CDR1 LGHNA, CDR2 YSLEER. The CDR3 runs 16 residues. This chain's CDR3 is CASSQEASGPLVTQYF. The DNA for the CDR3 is TGCGCCAGCAGCCAAGAGGCTAGCGGACCGTTAGTGACCCAGTACTTC.

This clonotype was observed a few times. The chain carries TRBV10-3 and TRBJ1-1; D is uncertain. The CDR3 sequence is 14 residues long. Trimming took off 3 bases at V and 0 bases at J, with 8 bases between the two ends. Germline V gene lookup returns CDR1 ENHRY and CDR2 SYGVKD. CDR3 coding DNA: TGTGCCATCAGTGACAGGAACATGAACACTGAAGCTTTCTTT. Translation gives CAISDRNMNTEAFF.

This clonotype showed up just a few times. The CDR3 DNA reads TGTGCCAGCAGCCAAGAAGGTCGCAACAACAATGAGCAGTTCTTC. Amino acid sequence: CASSQEGRNNNEQFF. The chain is built from TRBV3-1 and TRBJ2-1; D is unclear. CDR1 and CDR2 from the germline V gene are LGHDT and YNNKEL (reference sequence). With 0 bases removed from V and 5 bases from J, the gap between germline ends came to 11 bases. CDR3 length equals 15 residues.

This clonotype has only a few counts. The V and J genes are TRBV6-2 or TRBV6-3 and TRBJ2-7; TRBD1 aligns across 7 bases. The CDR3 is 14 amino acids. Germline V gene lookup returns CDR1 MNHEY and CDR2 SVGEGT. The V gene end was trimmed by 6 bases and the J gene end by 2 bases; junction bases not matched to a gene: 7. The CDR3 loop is CASSRDGQAYEQYF. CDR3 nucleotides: TGTGCCAGCAGCCGGGACGGACAGGCCTACGAGCAGTACTTC.